This is a list of T cell receptor beta chains from one sample in a study of cytomegalovirus exposure and HLA in healthy donors. The table came from immunoSEQ multiplex PCR; TCRdb's copy has only in-frame clones and leaves some out. The sample has tens of thousands of clones; roughly 80% are singletons. Sequencing was done on a sample of PBMCs. These receptors all come from a man aged 50-60 years in good health and CMV-seronegative. Each CDR3 is given with its conserved first and last residue. D genes are given only for firm matches. For some rows the clone size is stated as once, few or many, or as a class when expanded; others skip it.

j_call,d_call,clone_size,v_call,cdr3_nt,cdr3_aa
TRBJ2-5,-,-,TRBV7-9,TGTTCCAGCAGCTTAGATTGGCCCCAGTACTTC,CSSSLDWPQYF
TRBJ2-3,TRBD2,-,TRBV19,TGTGCCAGTAGCACCGGGACTAGCAGACGAGATACGCAGTATTTT,CASSTGTSRRDTQYF
TRBJ2-7,TRBD1,once,TRBV28,TGTGCCAGCGGGGGCCTGGGACAGGGGCCCTACGAGCAGTACTTC,CASGGLGQGPYEQYF
TRBJ1-5,-,-,TRBV9,TGTGCCAGCAGCGTAGACGGGTATAGCAATCAGCCCCAGCATTTT,CASSVDGYSNQPQHF
TRBJ1-1,-,few,TRBV9,TGTGCCAGCAGCGTTGGAGTGGGCACTGAAGCTTTCTTT,CASSVGVGTEAFF
TRBJ1-2,TRBD1,-,TRBV19,TGTGCCAGTAGTCGAGGACAGGTTGACAACTATGGCTACACCTTC,CASSRGQVDNYGYTF
TRBJ1-5,-,-,TRBV7-2,TGTGCCAGCAGCCCATGGGGGGGCGAGAGCAATCAGCCCCAGCATTTT,CASSPWGGESNQPQHF
TRBJ1-1,TRBD1,-,TRBV9,TGTGCCAGCAGCAAAACAGGGGTCCCCGTGAACACTGAAGCTTTCTTT,CASSKTGVPVNTEAFF
TRBJ2-7,TRBD1,few,TRBV19,TGTGCCAGTAGTATACGACACAGGGGGGCCTACGAGCAGTACTTC,CASSIRHRGAYEQYF
TRBJ2-5,-,once,TRBV7-9,TGTTCCAGCAGCCCTGGCACAGAAGAGACCCAGTACTTC,CSSSPGTEETQYF
TRBJ1-2,-,-,TRBV5-1,TGCGCCAGCAGCTTGGCGGGGAAGGGCTACACCTTC,CASSLAGKGYTF
TRBJ1-3,TRBD1,-,TRBV27,TGTGCCAGCAGTTTGACCACAGGGGTTGGAAACACCATATATTTT,CASSLTTGVGNTIYF
TRBJ2-7,-,-,TRBV9,TGTGCCAGCAGCCCACACAGGGCCCCCTCCTACGAGCAGTACTTC,CASSPHRAPSYEQYF
TRBJ2-5,-,-,TRBV5-1,TGCGCCAGCAGCTTGGGCTCCGGGGAGACCCAGTACTTC,CASSLGSGETQYF
TRBJ1-2,TRBD1,-,TRBV5-4,TGTGCCAGCACCACCGGGAAAGGACAGGGAGTCTATGGCTACACCTTC,CASTTGKGQGVYGYTF
TRBJ2-7,-,-,TRBV7-9,TGTGCCAGCAGCTTTGAGACAGTGGCCCTCTACGAGCAGTACTTC,CASSFETVALYEQYF
TRBJ1-4,-,few,TRBV5-1,TGCGCCAGCAGCTTTTCAGGGGCAACTAATGAAAAACTGTTTTTT,CASSFSGATNEKLFF
TRBJ1-2,TRBD1,-,TRBV28,TGTGCCAGCAGTTCCCCGGACAGGGGCGGCTACACCTTC,CASSSPDRGGYTF
TRBJ1-5,-,-,TRBV27,TGTGCCAGCAGTTTATCGGTCAGGGGCGGAGAGCCCCAGCATTTT,CASSLSVRGGEPQHF
TRBJ2-3,TRBD2,-,TRBV7-9,TGTGCCAGCAGCATAGGGGGGACTAGCGGAACAGATACGCAGTATTTT,CASSIGGTSGTDTQYF
TRBJ1-5,-,once,TRBV19,TGTGCCAGTGAGGGGAGGAGCAATCAGCCCCAGCATTTT,CASEGRSNQPQHF
TRBJ1-1,TRBD1,-,TRBV9,TGTGCCAGCAGCGTAGCGGGACAGGGGGTCGGGGCTGAAGCTTTCTTT,CASSVAGQGVGAEAFF
TRBJ2-1,TRBD1,-,TRBV7-9,TGTGCCAGCAGCTTACCCCGGACAGGCGAGGGGCCCTACAATGAGCAGTTCTTC,CASSLPRTGEGPYNEQFF
TRBJ2-3,-,-,TRBV4-1,TGCGCCAGCAGCCAAAAAGAGGGGGCAGATACGCAGTATTTT,CASSQKEGADTQYF
TRBJ2-1,TRBD2,-,TRBV6-1,TGTGCCAGCAGGACGGGGACTAACTACAATGAGCAGTTCTTC,CASRTGTNYNEQFF
TRBJ2-1,TRBD2,-,TRBV11-2,TGTGCCAGCAGCGGAGGCCCCGGGGGGTTCAATGAGCAGTTCTTC,CASSGGPGGFNEQFF
TRBJ2-3,TRBD2,-,TRBV4-2,TGTGCCAGCAGCTACACCCCGGGACTAGCGGGAGTTATGGATACGCAGTATTTT,CASSYTPGLAGVMDTQYF
TRBJ2-5,TRBD2,-,TRBV7-2,TGTGCCAGCAGCTTAGCTAGCGGGAGGCGTGAGACCCAGTACTTC,CASSLASGRRETQYF
TRBJ2-7,TRBD1,once,TRBV2,TGTGCCAGCAGTGAAGTTTCTGACAGGGGGGGGTACGAGCAGTACTTC,CASSEVSDRGGYEQYF
TRBJ2-1,-,-,TRBV10-3,TGTGCCATCAGTGAGAAACAGATTAACAATGAGCAGTTCTTC,CAISEKQINNEQFF